Presented here are 29 T cell receptor beta chains from one specimen sequenced in a study of Ad26.COV2.S vaccination and SARS-CoV-2 variants. Repertoires were generated with immunoSEQ multiplex PCR, while TCRdb's copy carries only in-frame clones and drops some. The sample holds a few hundred thousand clones, 89% seen once. Sample treatment: roughly 19 received Ad26.COV2.S at low or high dose, single or two shots; about five received placebo; per-sample allocation not given. Samples were taken on day 63 after the first vaccine or placebo injection. Specimen: peripheral blood, collected in a trial of Ad26.COV2.S vaccine versus placebo. All receptors come from a person aged 18-60 years who received the Ad26.COV2.S COVID-19 vaccine or a placebo.

This clone was seen once. The gene calls are TRBV28 and TRBJ2-2; D may match TRBD1 or TRBD2 (5 bases each). V lost 5 bases to trimming and J lost 2 bases, with 18 bases between them. The germline V gene encodes CDR1 MDHEN and CDR2 SYDVKM. This CDR3 is built from 17 residues. The CDR3 nucleotides are TGTGCCAGCAGTGTACCCTCATGGGGGACCAACACCGGGGAGCTGTTTTTT. Translation: CASSVPSWGTNTGELFF.

The gene calls are TRBV29-1 and TRBJ2-7; the D is unclear. Germline V lookup: CDR1 SQVTM, CDR2 ANQGSEA. The CDR3 is made up of 11 amino acids. V was pared by 7 bases and J by 0 bases, with 7 bases between. CDR3 bases: TGCAGCGCGCTAAGCTCCTACGAGCAGTACTTC. Amino acid sequence: CSALSSYEQYF.

The chain joins TRBV2 to TRBJ2-7; D is ambiguous. The CDR3 loop spans 12 amino acids. Germline values: CDR1 SNHLY, CDR2 FYNNEI. Trimming cost V 5 bases and J 0 bases, with 5 bases left between them. The CDR3 coding sequence is TGTGCCAGCAGTCTCAGCTCCTACGAGCAGTACTTC. Translation gives CASSLSSYEQYF.

V gene TRBV4-1 combines with J gene TRBJ2-1; 15 bases fit TRBD2. The CDR3 consists of 16 residues. CDR1 and CDR2 from the germline V gene are MGHRA and YSYEKL. The V gene end was trimmed by 4 bases and the J gene end by 7 bases; junction bases not matched to a gene: 5. This CDR3 reads CASSPRGTSGGNEQFF. For the CDR3, the DNA is TGCGCCAGCAGCCCTCGGGGGACTAGCGGGGGGAATGAGCAGTTCTTC.

The sample holds one count of this clone. At the DNA level, this CDR3 is encoded by other sequences in the same sample as well. This chain joins TRBV24-1 and TRBJ2-2, with 9 positions matching TRBD1. The V segment lost 9 bases and the J segment 4 bases; nucleotides outside the gene matches: 8. CDR3 length equals 15 residues. The germline V gene has CDR1 KGHDR and CDR2 SFDVKD. CDR3 amino acids: CATGGLGQGTGELFF. Written as DNA, the CDR3 is TGTGCCACCGGGGGCCTGGGACAGGGCACCGGGGAGCTGTTTTTT.

This clone was detected once. The CDR3 coding sequence is TGTGCCAGCAGCTTAGCTAGCGGGAGTGTTGGAACCGGGGAGCTGTTTTTT. It encodes CASSLASGSVGTGELFF. The chain is built from TRBV7-8 and TRBJ2-2; TRBD2 agrees at 9 bases. The CDR3 has 17 amino acids. Germline values: CDR1 SGHVS, CDR2 FQNEAQ. V was clipped by 0 bases and J by 5 bases; unmatched bases: 7.

The sample holds one count of this clone. The chain combines TRBV24-1 with TRBJ1-2, with a weak D call TRBD1 (6 bases). The V and J ends lost 4 bases and 6 bases respectively, with 14 bases between them. The CDR3 has 14 amino acids. From germline, CDR1 is KGHDR and CDR2 SFDVKD. The CDR3 sequence is CATSDRTGLDGYTF. In DNA form, the CDR3 reads TGTGCCACCAGTGACCGAACAGGGCTGGATGGCTACACCTTC.

This clone was seen just once. The chain couples TRBV9 to TRBJ2-2, with D tentatively TRBD1 (5 bases). The V and J ends lost 3 bases and 5 bases respectively, with 17 bases between them. The CDR3 consists of 16 residues. Germline V CDR1 and CDR2: SGDLS, YYNGEE. CDR3 in amino acids: CASSAPGLLRTGELFF. CDR3 nucleotide sequence: TGTGCCAGCAGCGCTCCAGGGCTACTTCGGACCGGGGAGCTGTTTTTT.

This chain joins TRBV29-1 and TRBJ2-7, with 7 bases identical to TRBD1. The CDR3 has 13 residues. The V gene's germline CDR1 is SQVTM and CDR2 ANQGSEA. The junction had 6 bases not matched to a gene; V was cut back by 4 bases and J by 3 bases. The CDR3, as DNA: TGCAGCGTTGGGGACAGCGCCTTCTACGAGCAGTACTTC. This gives the protein CSVGDSAFYEQYF.

The J gene is TRBJ1-3, the V gene TRBV19; D is unclear. The CDR3 spans 17 residues. The V gene lost 2 bases and the J gene lost 0 bases, with 14 bases spanning the gap. In germline, CDR1 is LNHDA, CDR2 SQIVND (reference sequence). CDR3 sequence reads: CASSITWEFTSGNTIYF. The CDR3 coding sequence is TGTGCCAGTAGTATAACTTGGGAGTTTACCTCTGGAAACACCATATATTTT.

The chain couples TRBV5-1 to TRBJ2-1; 7 positions agree with TRBD1. The CDR3 runs to 14 residues. J gave up 7 bases and V 1 base, and 5 bases lay outside the gene matches. Germline CDR1 reads SGHRS; CDR2 reads YFSETQ. The CDR3 DNA reads as TGCGCCAGCAGCTTGAACCCGACAGGGAATGAGCAGTTCTTC. This gives the protein CASSLNPTGNEQFF. The variable domain in full, with the rest retrieved from reference TRBV5-1 and TRBJ2-1, is KAGVTQTPRYLIKTRGQQVTLSCSPISGHRSVSWYQQTPGQGLQFLFEYFSETQRNKGNFPGRFSGRQFSNSRSEMNVSTLELGDSALYLCASSLNPTGNEQFFGPGTRLTVL.

The rearrangement links TRBV5-8 to TRBJ2-7; the match to TRBD1 covers 8 bases. The junction had 8 bases not matched to a gene; V was cut back by 4 bases and J by 2 bases. CDR1 SGHTS and CDR2 YDEGEE come from the germline V gene. This CDR3 region has 15 residues. The CDR3 sequence is CASSRKGQATYEQYF. The CDR3 DNA reads TGTGCCAGCAGCCGCAAGGGACAGGCGACCTACGAGCAGTACTTC.

This chain joins TRBV2 and TRBJ1-4; a possible D gene is TRBD1 (5 bases). The CDR3 consists of 14 residues. Trimming took off 6 bases at V and 5 bases at J, with 13 bases between the two ends. Germline CDR1 SNHLY, CDR2 FYNNEI. CDR3 residues: CASRQRAGNEKLFF. CDR3 DNA sequence: TGTGCCAGCAGGCAAAGGGCAGGGAATGAAAAACTGTTTTTT.

V and J are TRBV6-6 and TRBJ2-2, with 8 bases lining up with TRBD2. The length of the CDR3 is 14 residues. Germline-derived CDR1 and CDR2 are MNHNY and SVGAGI (reference sequence). V was pared by 5 bases and J by 6 bases, with 5 bases of the junction left unmatched. The CDR3 DNA is TGTGCCAGCAGTCAACCGGGACTAGCCGGGGAGCTGTTTTTT. As protein: CASSQPGLAGELFF.

The genes are TRBV13 and TRBJ1-1, with 7 bases identical to TRBD1. This CDR3 is built from 15 residues. The ends lost 6 bases at V and 5 bases at J; junction bases unmatched: 12. From germline, CDR1 is PRHDT and CDR2 FYEKMQ (reference sequence). The CDR3 DNA sequence: TGTGCCAGCAGATACATCGGGGACAGAGAAACTGAAGCTTTCTTT. Translating it yields CASRYIGDRETEAFF.

The chain combines TRBV4-2 with TRBJ1-3; D not resolved. V was trimmed by 6 bases and J by 7 bases, leaving 16 bases between them. Looked up from germline, CDR1 is LGHNA and CDR2 is YNFKEQ. The CDR3 has 14 amino acids. The DNA for the CDR3 is TGTGCCAGCAGTCCCGAGGTCTTGGGGAACACCATATATTTT. This codes for CASSPEVLGNTIYF.

This sequence joins TRBV6-2 or TRBV6-3 and TRBJ2-7, with 7 nucleotides matching TRBD2. The CDR3 runs 14 residues. Germline CDR1 reads MNHEY; CDR2 reads SVGEGT. The V and J ends lost 5 bases and 6 bases, in that order; junction bases with no gene match: 10. The CDR3 DNA reads as TGTGCCAGCAGTCCAGGACTAGAGGTCCTCGAGCAGTACTTC. This codes for CASSPGLEVLEQYF.

The DNA for the CDR3 is TGTGCCACCAGTGAGAAGTCACAGGGAACCTACGAGCAGTACTTC. Its protein is CATSEKSQGTYEQYF. The rearrangement uses TRBV24-1 and TRBJ2-7; TRBD1 is a possible D gene (6 bases). Germline assignment: CDR1 KGHDR and CDR2 SFDVKD. The ends were cut back, 4 bases at V and 2 bases at J, with 14 bases in the middle. This CDR3 is 15 amino acids long.

This clone was seen only once. The chain carries TRBV28 and TRBJ1-3; unclear D gene. Looked up from germline, CDR1 is MDHEN and CDR2 is SYDVKM. CDR3 size: 16 residues. V dropped 6 bases and J dropped 3 bases, with 18 bases sitting between them. The chain's CDR3 is CASRERVPLDGNTIYF. In nucleotides, the CDR3 is TGTGCCAGCAGGGAAAGGGTCCCTCTCGATGGAAACACCATATATTTT.

The rearrangement joins TRBV9 to TRBJ2-3, with 11 bases aligning to TRBD2. The CDR3 length is 17 residues. V trimming: 1 base; J trimming: 1 base; junction bases outside the gene matches: 5. Germline V gives CDR1 SGDLS, CDR2 YYNGEE. Written as DNA, the CDR3 is TGTGCCAGCAGCGTAACTACTAGCGGGAGTCGCACAGATACGCAGTATTTT. This encodes CASSVTTSGSRTDTQYF.

DNA for the CDR3: TGCGCCAGCAGCTTGGAACCAACTAGCGGATATAGCACAGATACGCAGTATTTT. Translated: CASSLEPTSGYSTDTQYF. V gene TRBV5-1 combines with J gene TRBJ2-3; 8 bases agree with TRBD2. This CDR3 region has 18 residues. Germline V lookup: CDR1 SGHRS, CDR2 YFSETQ. V shed 0 bases and J 0 bases; nucleotides not matched to a gene: 9.

This chain uses TRBV6-6 with TRBJ2-7; D possibly uses TRBD1 or TRBD2 (6 bases each). CDR3 length: 13 amino acids. Deletions cut 6 bases from V and 3 bases from J, with 12 bases between. Looked up from germline, CDR1 is MNHNY and CDR2 is SVGAGI (reference sequence). In DNA form, the CDR3 reads TGTGCCAGCAGAATTGGAGGGGGCTACGAGCAGTACTTC. Protein: CASRIGGGYEQYF.

This chain links TRBV20-1 with TRBJ1-5, with D perhaps matching TRBD1 (6 bases). Germline V gene sequence: CDR1 DFQATT, CDR2 SNEGSKA (reference sequence). Trimming left V 3 bases short and J 6 bases short, with 12 bases between. This CDR3 is built from 13 residues. This CDR3 is CSASHGGGQPQHF. DNA of the CDR3: TGCAGTGCTAGTCACGGGGGCGGTCAGCCCCAGCATTTT.

The gene calls are TRBV3-1 (or the pseudogene TRBV3-2) and TRBJ1-3, with D tentatively TRBD1 (5 bases). The germline gives CDR1 LGHDT, CDR2 YNNKEL (reference sequence). V was clipped by 3 bases and J by 0 bases, with 9 bases between them. The CDR3 length is 15 residues. CDR3: CASSHQGLSGNTIYF. The CDR3 DNA is TGTGCCAGCAGCCACCAGGGACTCTCTGGAAACACCATATATTTT.

The chain recombines TRBV3-1 (or the pseudogene TRBV3-2) with TRBJ2-5; 11 bases match TRBD2. Germline V gives CDR1 LGHDT, CDR2 YNNKEL (reference sequence). The V and J ends lost 3 bases and 2 bases, in that order; junction bases with no gene match: 5. This CDR3 contains 16 residues. The chain's CDR3 is CASSHVGTSGQETQYF. The CDR3 DNA is TGTGCCAGCAGCCACGTCGGGACTAGCGGACAAGAGACCCAGTACTTC.

This chain uses TRBV7-2 with TRBJ2-3, with 7 bases matching TRBD1. The germline V gene has CDR1 SGHTA and CDR2 FQGNSA. Germline trimming cut 2 bases from V and 2 bases from J; bases unmatched to any gene: 7. The CDR3 totals 16 residues. CDR3 DNA: TGTGCCAGCAGCTTATGGGGCAGGGGGATCACAGATACGCAGTATTTT. The encoded protein is CASSLWGRGITDTQYF.

Note on this clone: Other nucleotide sequences from this sample produce the same CDR3. The genes are TRBV2 and TRBJ2-5; TRBD1 might be the D (6 bases). CDR3 length: 13 amino acids. The V and J ends lost 4 bases and 5 bases respectively, with 11 bases between them. CDR1 and CDR2 from the germline V gene are SNHLY and FYNNEI. The DNA for the CDR3 is TGTGCCAGCAGTGGAGCCCAGGGGGAGACCCAGTACTTC. Its protein is CASSGAQGETQYF. The full variable domain, with the rest looked up from reference TRBV2 and TRBJ2-5, is EPEVTQTPSHQVTQMGQEVILRCVPISNHLYFYWYRQILGQKVEFLVSFYNNEISEKSEIFDDQFSVERPDGSNFTLKIRSTKLEDSAMYFCASSGAQGETQYFGPGTRLLVL.

J is TRBJ2-7 and V is TRBV7-2; 10 nucleotides line up with TRBD1. V shed 4 bases, J shed 5 bases, and the junction held 5 bases outside the gene matches. Germline V gene sequence: CDR1 SGHTA, CDR2 FQGNSA. This CDR3 spans 14 amino acids. The DNA for the CDR3 is TGTGCCAGCAGCTCAAGACAGGGGGCTGACGAGCAGTACTTC. It translates to CASSSRQGADEQYF.

This chain links TRBV6-5 with TRBJ2-2, with 10 bases lining up with TRBD2. Losses at the gene ends were 4 bases for V and 5 bases for J; bases not matched to a gene: 7. Germline loops: CDR1 MNHEY, CDR2 SVGAGI. The CDR3 consists of 16 residues. CDR3 loop: CASSFLAGVPTGELFF. The CDR3 DNA reads as TGTGCCAGCAGTTTTCTAGCGGGAGTTCCTACCGGGGAGCTGTTTTTT.